These 28 T cell receptor beta chains share one sample of origin, sequenced in a study of blood T cell repertoires in COVID-19. Clones were read by immunoSEQ multiplex PCR, and TCRdb kept only the in-frame ones, dropping some. The sample records 45,000 to 55,000 clones, 68% being singletons. What was sequenced was peripheral blood. These receptors came from a woman in her 70s with acute or convalescent COVID-19.

This chain links TRBV16 with TRBJ2-2; 14 bases fit TRBD2. The V segment lost 0 bases and the J segment 4 bases; nucleotides outside the gene matches: 13. Germline values: CDR1 KGHSY, CDR2 FQNENV. There are 21 residues in the CDR3. The CDR3 coding sequence is TGTGCCAGCAGCCAATCATACCAGCCGGGACTAGCGGGAGAGCCCACCGGGGAGCTGTTTTTT. Protein: CASSQSYQPGLAGEPTGELFF.

This chain links TRBV6-5 with TRBJ1-2; D is ambiguous. Germline assignment: CDR1 MNHEY and CDR2 SVGAGI. Trimming took 8 bases from V and 5 from J, leaving 21 bases between them. The CDR3 consists of 15 residues. The DNA for the CDR3 is TGTGCCAGCGGGGAGATAGGGCCGCCGGGATATGGCTACACCTTC. It translates to CASGEIGPPGYGYTF.

This clone was observed a handful of times. This chain links TRBV4-3 with TRBJ2-7; 7 bases align to TRBD1. V dropped 0 bases and J dropped 2; count of bases not matched to a gene: 7. This CDR3 has 16 residues. Germline values: CDR1 LGHNA, CDR2 YSLEER. CDR3 nucleotide sequence: TGCGCCAGCAGCCAAGACCCCTCGACAGGGACCTACGAGCAGTACTTC. Its protein product is CASSQDPSTGTYEQYF.

The CDR3: CASSLDGEEAFF. The DNA of the CDR3 is TGTGCCAGCAGCCTGGATGGAGAGGAAGCTTTCTTT. The chain links TRBV5-6 to TRBJ1-1; D unclear. Trimming shortened V by 4 bases and J by 8 bases, and 12 bases separated the two germline ends. The germline V gene encodes CDR1 SGHDT and CDR2 YYEEEE. The CDR3 contains 12 residues.

This clone showed up just a few times. This chain uses TRBV6-5 with TRBJ2-1, with TRBD2 matching 7 bases. CDR1 and CDR2 from the germline V gene are MNHEY and SVGAGI. J lost 0 bases, V lost 8 bases, and 4 bases had no gene match. This CDR3 spans 14 amino acids. As DNA, the CDR3 is TGTGCCAGCGCGGGCGGGAGCTCCTACAATGAGCAGTTCTTC. It codes for CASAGGSSYNEQFF.

The genes are TRBV28 and TRBJ1-5; a possible D gene is TRBD1 (6 bases). Germline assignment: CDR1 MDHEN and CDR2 SYDVKM. The CDR3 totals 14 residues. V gave up 3 bases and J gave up 6 bases, with 12 bases separating them. CDR3 protein: CASSLRGGGQPQHF. The CDR3 DNA is TGTGCCAGCAGTTTGAGGGGAGGGGGTCAGCCCCAGCATTTT.

The V gene is TRBV9, the J gene TRBJ1-4; unclear D gene. Trimming left V 3 bases short and J 5 bases short, with 11 bases between. Germline V gene sequence: CDR1 SGDLS, CDR2 YYNGEE. The CDR3 contains 14 residues. The CDR3 nucleotides are TGTGCCAGCAGCGGAAGAGGTACGAATGAAAAACTGTTTTTT. Protein product: CASSGRGTNEKLFF.

The sample holds a few counts of this clone. The chain is built from TRBV16 and TRBJ2-7; 10 bases fit TRBD2. CDR3 length: 15 amino acids. Germline V gene sequence: CDR1 KGHSY, CDR2 FQNENV. Trimming took 4 bases from V and 1 from J; bases not matched to a gene: 4. CDR3 coding DNA: TGTGCCAGCAGCCGGAGCGGGAGGGATTCCTACGAGCAGTACTTC. Encoded protein: CASSRSGRDSYEQYF.

CDR3 sequence (DNA): TGCGCCAGCAGCCAAGATGGGAGGGGGAGTAATGAGCAGTTCTTC. Amino acids: CASSQDGRGSNEQFF. The chain employs TRBV4-3 and TRBJ2-1, with D possibly being TRBD2 (7 bases). V gave up 0 bases and J gave up 7 bases, with 13 bases separating them. CDR1 and CDR2 (germline): LGHNA, YSLEER. This CDR3 has 15 residues.

This clone was recorded only once. This chain links TRBV5-1 with TRBJ1-1; D is unresolved. The CDR3 contains 15 residues. Germline CDR1 and CDR2: SGHRS and YFSETQ. With 6 bases removed from V and 0 bases from J, the gap between germline ends came to 15 bases. The CDR3 DNA reads TGCGCCAGCACCGCGAGGGAATCGTTGAACACTGAAGCTTTCTTT. Its translation is CASTARESLNTEAFF.

The chain combines TRBV7-6 with TRBJ2-3; D gene ambiguous. This CDR3 has 12 residues. Germline V CDR1 and CDR2: SGHVS, FNYEAQ. Deletions cut 1 base from V and 6 bases from J, with 5 bases between. This CDR3 is CASSLGRDTQYF. The CDR3 DNA sequence: TGTGCCAGCAGCTTAGGGCGGGATACGCAGTATTTT.

This chain joins TRBV7-9 and TRBJ2-7; 8 bases line up with TRBD2. V dropped 5 bases and J dropped 0; count of bases not matched to a gene: 3. Germline CDR1 is SEHNR and CDR2 is FQNEAQ (reference sequence). CDR3 size: 14 residues. The DNA of the CDR3 is TGTGCCAGCAGCCCTAGCGGGTCCTCCTACGAGCAGTACTTC. Residues: CASSPSGSSYEQYF.

This sequence joins TRBV24-1 and TRBJ2-2; 13 nucleotides line up with TRBD2. Germline values: CDR1 KGHDR, CDR2 SFDVKD. Trimming took 5 bases from V and 1 from J; bases not matched to a gene: 6. This CDR3 region has 18 residues. CDR3 nucleotide sequence: TGTGCCACCAGTGGACTAGCGGGAGGATCATTGAACACCGGGGAGCTGTTTTTT. Amino acids: CATSGLAGGSLNTGELFF.

The V gene is TRBV23-1, the J gene TRBJ1-1; no clear D. TRBV23-1 is flagged as an ORF with uncertain function. The CDR3 consists of 14 residues. V dropped 0 bases and J dropped 3 bases, with 8 bases sitting between them. CDR3 DNA sequence: TGCGCCAGCAGTCAATCGGTTAGAGACACTGAAGCTTTCTTT. Translation gives CASSQSVRDTEAFF.

The sample holds a few counts of this clone. The CDR3 protein is CATSRAAEKLFF. DNA of the CDR3: TGTGCCACCAGCAGGGCCGCTGAAAAACTGTTTTTT. This chain links TRBV15 with TRBJ1-4; the D is unclear. CDR3 length: 12 residues. V was clipped by 3 bases and J by 7 bases, with 6 bases between them. Germline CDR1 reads LNHNV; CDR2 reads YYDKDF (reference sequence).

This rearrangement joins TRBV18 to TRBJ2-7; TRBD1 is a possible D gene (6 bases). CDR1 is KGHSH, CDR2 LQKENI, per germline. This CDR3 comprises 13 residues. Trimming took off 3 bases at V and 7 bases at J, with 13 bases between the two ends. CDR3: CASSPRQVEEQYF. In nucleotides, the CDR3 is TGTGCCAGCTCACCTCGACAGGTTGAGGAGCAGTACTTC.

The rearrangement uses TRBV10-3 and TRBJ1-5; D unclear. Germline CDR1 and CDR2: ENHRY and SYGVKD. The CDR3 is 22 amino acids. The ends were cut back, 0 bases at V and 3 bases at J, with 30 bases in the middle. The CDR3 reads CAISESPEMGSQGLRANQPQHF. The DNA of the CDR3 is TGTGCCATCAGTGAGTCTCCCGAGATGGGTAGCCAAGGTCTGAGGGCCAATCAGCCCCAGCATTTT.

The chain recombines TRBV6-5 with TRBJ1-4; weak D call: TRBD1 (5 bases). The V end was cut by 5 bases, the J end by 4 bases, with 14 bases between. From germline, CDR1 is MNHEY and CDR2 SVGAGI. This CDR3 has 15 residues. CDR3: CASSQWGSYNEKLFF. The CDR3 bases are TGTGCCAGCAGTCAGTGGGGCAGCTATAATGAAAAACTGTTTTTT.

The rearrangement joins TRBV3-1 (or the pseudogene TRBV3-2) to TRBJ2-1; 9 bases are shared with TRBD1. Germline V gene lookup returns CDR1 LGHDT and CDR2 YNNKEL (reference sequence). The CDR3 contains 15 residues. V was pared by 4 bases and J by 4 bases, with 5 bases of the junction left unmatched. This chain's CDR3 is CASSPRGQGYNEQFF. The CDR3 DNA is TGTGCCAGCAGCCCTCGGGGACAGGGTTACAATGAGCAGTTCTTC.

The gene calls are TRBV15 and TRBJ2-5; 9 bases align to TRBD2. V was clipped by 0 bases and J by 5 bases; unmatched bases: 4. This CDR3 has 15 amino acids. Germline CDR1 and CDR2: LNHNV and YYDKDF (reference sequence). The CDR3 sequence is CATSREAGGHETQYF. The CDR3, as DNA: TGTGCCACCAGCAGAGAGGCGGGGGGGCACGAGACCCAGTACTTC.

The chain carries TRBV4-1 and TRBJ1-2, with a weak D call TRBD1 (5 bases). CDR3 size: 14 residues. V lost 5 bases and J lost 2, with 12 bases in between. The V gene's germline CDR1 is MGHRA and CDR2 YSYEKL. The CDR3 region has the DNA TGCGCCAGCAGCAGCGGGACCAAGAACTATGGCTACACCTTC. It translates to CASSSGTKNYGYTF.

The chain combines TRBV29-1 with TRBJ1-3; D call uncertain. Germline V lookup: CDR1 SQVTM, CDR2 ANQGSEA. CDR3 length equals 11 residues. Trimming cost V 7 bases and J 4 bases, with 8 bases left between them. The CDR3 sequence is CSATSGNTIYF. For the CDR3, the DNA is TGCAGCGCCACATCGGGAAACACCATATATTTT.

This CDR3 is CASRTGQDEQYF. Written as DNA, the CDR3 is TGTGCCAGTCGAACAGGTCAGGACGAGCAGTACTTC. V usage is TRBV28 and J usage is TRBJ2-7; D possibly corresponds to TRBD1 (5 bases). The V gene's germline CDR1 is MDHEN and CDR2 SYDVKM. With 9 bases removed from V and 5 bases from J, the gap between germline ends came to 14 bases. The CDR3 has 12 residues. The full variable domain, completed using reference TRBV28 and TRBJ2-7, is DVKVTQSSRYLVKRTGEKVFLECVQDMDHENMFWYRQDPGLGLRLIYFSYDVKMKEKGDIPEGYSVSREKKERFSLILESASTNQTSMYLCASRTGQDEQYFGPGTRLTVT.

This clone showed up just once. The gene calls are TRBV6-1 and TRBJ2-1; a possible D gene is TRBD2 (5 bases). The CDR3 runs to 12 residues. Germline V lookup: CDR1 MNHNS, CDR2 SASEGT. Trimming removed 2 bases from V and 12 bases from J, with 11 bases in between. CDR3 amino acids: CASSENGSVQFF. In nucleotides, the CDR3 is TGTGCCAGCAGTGAAAACGGTAGCGTGCAGTTCTTC.

The CDR3 spells CASSRQRDTEAFF. The CDR3 DNA is TGTGCCAGCTCACGACAGAGAGACACTGAAGCTTTCTTT. V and J are TRBV18 and TRBJ1-1, with D possibly being TRBD1 (5 bases). The CDR3 runs to 13 residues. Germline CDR1 is KGHSH and CDR2 is LQKENI. The V end lost 4 bases, the J end lost 3 bases, and 9 bases lay between the germline ends.

The chain carries TRBV27 and TRBJ2-6; D is uncertain. The V gene's germline CDR1 is MNHEY and CDR2 SMNVEV (reference sequence). Trimming removed 2 bases from V and 0 bases from J, with 11 bases in between. CDR3 length: 17 residues. CDR3 sequence (DNA): TGTGCCAGCAGTTTACGTTACAGCTACTCTGGGGCCAACGTCCTGACTTTC. Translated: CASSLRYSYSGANVLTF.

CDR3 sequence: CASSLAQGSSTDTQYF. The CDR3 DNA sequence: TGTGCCAGCAGCCTCGCGCAGGGGTCGAGCACAGATACGCAGTATTTT. This rearrangement joins TRBV4-2 to TRBJ2-3; perhaps TRBD1 as D (6 bases). Trimming removed 4 bases at V and 0 bases at J, with 14 bases between. CDR1 is LGHNA and CDR2 is YNFKEQ in the germline V gene. The CDR3 spans 16 residues.

The chain combines TRBV2 with TRBJ2-3; perhaps TRBD2 as D (5 bases). The V gene lost 7 bases and the J gene lost 5 bases, with 13 bases spanning the gap. Germline V CDR1 and CDR2: SNHLY, FYNNEI. The CDR3 covers 13 residues. The chain's CDR3 is CASKEQTKDTQYF. The CDR3 bases are TGTGCCAGCAAGGAGCAGACTAAAGATACGCAGTATTTT.